This is a list of T cell receptor beta chains from one sample in a study of CD8 T cells in Susac syndrome. TCRdb independently ran MiXCR on the immunoSEQ multiplex PCR reads; one entry per CDR3 protein. The table has about 300,000 distinct CDR3 sequences, roughly 85% seen once. Sequenced: CD8+ T cells from PBMCs. The receptors come from a human donor with multiple sclerosis. CDR3s include the opening cysteine and the closing phenylalanine or tryptophan.

j_call: TRBJ1-1
cdr3_length: 18
v_call: TRBV14
cdr3_aa: CASSQGVAKTNPNTEAFF

j_call: TRBJ2-1
cdr3_length: 13
v_call: TRBV20-1
cdr3_aa: CSAPAALYNEQFF

j_call: TRBJ2-2
cdr3_length: 16
v_call: TRBV19
cdr3_aa: CASWDQGAANTGELFF

j_call: TRBJ1-2
cdr3_length: 15
v_call: TRBV4-3
cdr3_aa: CASSQDAGDNYGYTF

j_call: TRBJ1-5
cdr3_length: 14
v_call: TRBV12-3/TRBV12-4
cdr3_aa: CASSLDGSNQPQHF

j_call: TRBJ2-7
cdr3_length: 14
v_call: TRBV6-2/TRBV6-3
cdr3_aa: CASRVTVTGREQYF

j_call: TRBJ2-1
cdr3_length: 13
v_call: TRBV27
cdr3_aa: CASSLGQNDEQFF

j_call: TRBJ2-5
cdr3_length: 14
v_call: TRBV5-5
cdr3_aa: CASSFSSGRETQYF

j_call: TRBJ1-1
cdr3_length: 13
v_call: TRBV28
cdr3_aa: CASSFRGSTEAFF

j_call: TRBJ1-3
cdr3_length: 16
v_call: TRBV4-3
cdr3_aa: CASSHTFTGSGNTIYF

j_call: TRBJ2-5
cdr3_length: 18
v_call: TRBV18
cdr3_aa: CASSPLVPREPSQETQYF

j_call: TRBJ1-3
cdr3_length: 14
v_call: TRBV28
cdr3_aa: CATAAGFVGNTIYF

j_call: TRBJ2-5
cdr3_length: 14
v_call: TRBV30
cdr3_aa: CASSRLADQETQYF

j_call: TRBJ2-5
cdr3_length: 15
v_call: TRBV27
cdr3_aa: CASSLGTSALGTQYF

j_call: TRBJ2-7
cdr3_length: 16
v_call: TRBV6-6
cdr3_aa: CASSIGNPAGGYEQYF

j_call: TRBJ2-3
cdr3_length: 17
v_call: TRBV5-1
cdr3_aa: CASSFSLAGGFPDTQYF

j_call: TRBJ2-7
cdr3_length: 14
v_call: TRBV30
cdr3_aa: CAWSAGTGAYEQYF

j_call: TRBJ2-3
cdr3_length: 15
v_call: TRBV9
cdr3_aa: CASSALMISTDTQYF

j_call: TRBJ2-7
cdr3_length: 15
v_call: TRBV28
cdr3_aa: CASSLLGGSLYEQYF

j_call: TRBJ2-7
cdr3_length: 11
v_call: TRBV11-2
cdr3_aa: CASSFGDEQYF

j_call: TRBJ1-4
cdr3_length: 14
v_call: TRBV30
cdr3_aa: CAWRITGFNEKLFF

j_call: TRBJ2-4
cdr3_length: 18
v_call: TRBV4-3
cdr3_aa: CASSQDGSGWSAKNIQYF

j_call: TRBJ2-1
cdr3_length: 14
v_call: TRBV6-1
cdr3_aa: CASRVQHSYNEQFF